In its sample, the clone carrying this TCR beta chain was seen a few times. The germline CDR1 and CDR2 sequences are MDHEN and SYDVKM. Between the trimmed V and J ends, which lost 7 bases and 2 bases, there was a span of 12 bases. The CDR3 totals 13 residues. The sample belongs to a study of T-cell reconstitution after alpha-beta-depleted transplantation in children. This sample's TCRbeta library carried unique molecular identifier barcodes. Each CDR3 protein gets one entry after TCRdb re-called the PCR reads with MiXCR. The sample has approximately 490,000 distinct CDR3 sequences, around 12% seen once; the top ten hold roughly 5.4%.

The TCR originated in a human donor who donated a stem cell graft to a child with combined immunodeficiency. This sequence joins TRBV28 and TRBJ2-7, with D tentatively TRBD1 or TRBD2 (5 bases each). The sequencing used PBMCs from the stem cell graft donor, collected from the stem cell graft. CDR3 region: CASTPGTPYEQYF. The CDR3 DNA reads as TGTGCCAGCACCCCAGGGACCCCCTACGAGCAGTACTTC.